This record looks at one TCR beta chain sequence and its context. The CDR3 contains 13 residues. Germline V CDR1 and CDR2: MDHEN, SYDVKM. The V end was cut by 5 bases, the J end by 7 bases, with 15 bases between. The entry originates in a study of CD8 T cells in Susac syndrome. RNA amounts of roughly 0.45 to 1 ug underwent reverse transcription with random hexamers. TCRdb called the immunoSEQ multiplex PCR reads again in MiXCR, with one record for every CDR3 protein. Here the sample spans approximately 280,000 distinct CDR3 sequences, 70% to 90% being singletons. Sequencing was performed on CD8+ T cells from PBMCs. This TCR was recovered from a human donor with multiple sclerosis. The genes are TRBV28 and TRBJ2-7; the D gene could be TRBD1 or TRBD2 (5 bases each). In nucleotides, the CDR3 is TGTGCCAGCAGTGGGACGGCTACGGGGGAGCAGTACTTC. Translation: CASSGTATGEQYF.